This T cell receptor beta chain was observed in a study of blood T cell repertoires in COVID-19. Germline loops: CDR1 SGDLS, CDR2 YYNGEE. The CDR3 contains 16 residues. Trimming stripped 0 bases from V and 0 bases from J, with 9 bases between. In the authors' workflow: Reference gene primer amplification gave nucleated cell count estimates. TCRdb's copy holds only in-frame clones and misses some; the assay was immunoSEQ multiplex PCR. That table furnishes V, J and clone size, whereas the DNA furnished D and trimming. This table has 80,000 to 95,000 clones, about 90% appearing once. Material: peripheral blood. The chain carries TRBV9 and TRBJ2-2, with D unresolved. The source of this sequence is a human donor with active COVID-19. The donor label of this sample is uncertain. DNA of the CDR3: TGTGCCAGCAGCGTAGATCCAGGTTCGAACACCGGGGAGCTGTTTTTT. Its translation: CASSVDPGSNTGELFF.